This entry lists 17 T cell receptor beta chains sequenced from one sample in a study of shared clonotypes between healthy human individuals. Clones were read by immunoSEQ multiplex PCR, and TCRdb kept only the in-frame ones, dropping some. The sample records approximately 2,000,000 clones, just under 95% being singletons. Specimen: naive CD4+ T cells from PBMCs. Indicated subset: CD45RA+ positively selected. The receptors were gathered from a man in his late teens or twenties in good health. Some clones in this sample may be carry-over from other donors' samples.

The chain carries TRBV7-2 and TRBJ2-7, with 7 bases lining up with TRBD2. V trimming: 5 bases; J trimming: 2 bases; junction bases outside the gene matches: 6. There are 14 residues in the CDR3. Germline V CDR1 and CDR2: SGHTA, FQGNSA. The CDR3, as DNA: TGTGCCAGCAGCACCGGGACTACCCCCTACGAGCAGTACTTC. This codes for CASSTGTTPYEQYF.

The V gene is TRBV2, the J gene TRBJ2-1; perhaps D is TRBD1 or TRBD2 (5 bases each). Per germline, CDR1 SNHLY and CDR2 FYNNEI. With 10 bases removed from V and 10 bases from J, the gap between germline ends came to 20 bases. The CDR3 loop spans 13 amino acids. DNA of the CDR3: TGTGCCACCCGTCTCCTTATAGAGGGGGAGCAGTTCTTC. It is translated as CATRLLIEGEQFF. The whole variable domain, filled in from reference TRBV2 and TRBJ2-1, reads EPEVTQTPSHQVTQMGQEVILRCVPISNHLYFYWYRQILGQKVEFLVSFYNNEISEKSEIFDDQFSVERPDGSNFTLKIRSTKLEDSAMYFCATRLLIEGEQFFGPGTRLTVL.

The genes are TRBV7-2 and TRBJ1-3; TRBD1 agrees at 8 bases. V lost 3 bases and J lost 4; bases outside the gene matches: 5. Germline V gene data show CDR1 as SGHTA and CDR2 as FQGNSA. There are 15 residues in the CDR3. The CDR3 nucleotides read TGTGCCAGCAGCTTGGAACAGGGGGGAGGAAACACCATATATTTT. Its translation is CASSLEQGGGNTIYF. Drawing the rest from reference TRBV7-2 and TRBJ1-3, the complete variable domain is GAGVSQSPSNKVTEKGKDVELRCDPISGHTALYWYRQSLGQGLEFLIYFQGNSAPDKSGLPSDRFSAERTGGSVSTLTIQRTQQEDSAVYLCASSLEQGGGNTIYFGEGSWLTVV.

The genes are TRBV30 and TRBJ2-1, with 10 bases identical to TRBD1. The CDR3 consists of 15 residues. After removal of 7 bases from V and 4 bases from J, the junction contained 10 bases not matched to a gene. Germline V gene lookup returns CDR1 GTSNPN and CDR2 SVGIG (reference sequence). The CDR3 DNA is TGTGCCTACAGACCCCCGGGACAGGGGTACAATGAGCAGTTCTTC. Encoded protein: CAYRPPGQGYNEQFF. Looking up the rest from reference TRBV30 and TRBJ2-1 gives the full variable domain: SQTIHQWPATLVQPVGSPLSLECTVEGTSNPNLYWYRQAAGRGLQLLFYSVGIGQISSEVPQNLSASRPQDRQFILSSKKLLLSDSGFYLCAYRPPGQGYNEQFFGPGTRLTVL.

This sequence joins TRBV28 and TRBJ2-7; D gene unclear. There are 14 residues in the CDR3. Trimming removed 3 bases at V and 5 bases at J, with 14 bases between. Germline V gene lookup returns CDR1 MDHEN and CDR2 SYDVKM. The CDR3 DNA follows: TGTGCCAGCAGTTTCCTATTTCTTCTCCACGAGCAGTACTTC. It specifies CASSFLFLLHEQYF.

V is TRBV19 and J is TRBJ2-2; D is possibly TRBD1 (6 bases). The CDR3 runs 14 residues. V gave up 4 bases and J gave up 5 bases, with 11 bases separating them. Germline V gene data show CDR1 as LNHDA and CDR2 as SQIVND (reference sequence). The CDR3 coding sequence is TGTGCCAGTAGTAGGGACATAGGAACCGGGGAGCTGTTTTTT. Its protein product is CASSRDIGTGELFF. The full variable domain, completed using reference TRBV19 and TRBJ2-2, is DGGITQSPKYLFRKEGQNVTLSCEQNLNHDAMYWYRQDPGQGLRLIYYSQIVNDFQKGDIAEGYSVSREKKESFPLTVTSAQKNPTAFYLCASSRDIGTGELFFGEGSRLTVL.

The chain employs TRBV7-8 and TRBJ1-2; D not resolved. Germline loops: CDR1 SGHVS, CDR2 FQNEAQ. The CDR3 consists of 13 residues. V was pared by 5 bases and J by 2 bases, with 9 bases between. Here the CDR3 reads CASSRLSNYGYTF. DNA of the CDR3: TGTGCCAGCAGCAGGCTTTCCAACTATGGCTACACCTTC.

Remarks on this clone: The same CDR3 is also encoded by other DNA sequences in this sample. The chain combines TRBV5-1 with TRBJ2-1; D is undetermined. CDR3 length equals 15 residues. Germline-derived CDR1 and CDR2 are SGHRS and YFSETQ. V gave up 4 bases and J gave up 0 bases, with 11 bases separating them. The CDR3 DNA reads TGCGCCAGCAGCACCAGAACCGGCTCCTACAATGAGCAGTTCTTC. This gives the protein CASSTRTGSYNEQFF.

The V call is TRBV28, the J call TRBJ2-4; D not resolved. The V end lost 4 bases, the J end lost 7 bases, and 14 bases lay between the germline ends. In germline, CDR1 is MDHEN, CDR2 SYDVKM. The CDR3 totals 14 residues. The CDR3 DNA sequence: TGTGCCAGCAGTTCCAGACTTGATGTGAACATTCAGTACTTC. It encodes CASSSRLDVNIQYF.

The chain carries TRBV5-1 and TRBJ2-7, with D unresolved. Per the germline V gene, CDR1 is SGHRS and CDR2 is YFSETQ. The V end lost 3 bases, the J end lost 2 bases, and 9 bases lay between the germline ends. The CDR3 length is 13 residues. CDR3 DNA: TGCGCCAGCAGCTATTTAGGGACCTACGAGCAGTACTTC. As protein: CASSYLGTYEQYF.

This rearrangement joins TRBV21-1 to TRBJ2-1; the tabulated D call, TRBD2, remains unverified against the DNA. TRBV21-1 is a pseudogene. The CDR3 is made up of 18 amino acids. DNA of the CDR3: TGTGCCAGCAGCAAAGTTGACGCGGGAGGGACGTCCTACAATGAGCAGTTCTTC. It specifies CASSKVDAGGTSYNEQFF.

This chain connects TRBV9 to TRBJ1-2; D might be TRBD1 (5 bases). The CDR3 is 15 amino acids. Looked up from germline, CDR1 is SGDLS and CDR2 is YYNGEE. V was trimmed by 4 bases and J by 6 bases, leaving 19 bases between them. The CDR3 region is CASSPRGRASDGYTF. DNA of the CDR3: TGTGCCAGCAGCCCCCGGGGCAGGGCTTCCGATGGCTACACCTTC.

V usage is TRBV5-1 and J usage is TRBJ2-2, with D unresolved. CDR3 size: 16 residues. From germline, CDR1 is SGHRS and CDR2 YFSETQ. Between the trimmed V and J ends, which lost 0 bases and 2 bases, there was a span of 11 bases. The CDR3 DNA is TGCGCCAGCAGCTTGGCCGGCAGGCCCAACACCGGGGAGCTGTTTTTT. Protein product: CASSLAGRPNTGELFF.

V is TRBV27 and J is TRBJ2-2; a possible D gene is TRBD2 (6 bases). The CDR3 sequence is 15 residues long. Per the germline V gene, CDR1 is MNHEY and CDR2 is SMNVEV (reference sequence). V was pared by 2 bases and J by 6 bases, with 13 bases between. The CDR3 DNA follows: TGTGCCAGCAGTTTACCGGGACTGCCTCCCGGGGAGCTGTTTTTT. Amino acids: CASSLPGLPPGELFF.

The chain combines TRBV28 with TRBJ1-1; 8 nucleotides agree with TRBD1. Per the germline V gene, CDR1 is MDHEN and CDR2 is SYDVKM. The junction had 8 bases not matched to a gene; V was cut back by 5 bases and J by 6 bases. There are 14 residues in the CDR3. CDR3 sequence reads: CASSTQGVGAEAFF. The CDR3 nucleotides are TGTGCCAGCAGTACACAGGGGGTAGGGGCTGAAGCTTTCTTT.

The chain carries TRBV29-1 and TRBJ2-7, with 13 bases identical to TRBD2. This CDR3 has 13 residues. CDR1 and CDR2 from the germline V gene are SQVTM and ANQGSEA. The V and J ends lost 6 bases and 6 bases, in that order; junction bases with no gene match: 5. In nucleotides, the CDR3 is TGCAGCGTCAAAGGACTAGCGGGAGTCGAGCAGTACTTC. This gives the protein CSVKGLAGVEQYF.

The chain couples TRBV19 to TRBJ2-5; 7 bases are shared with TRBD1. CDR1 is LNHDA and CDR2 is SQIVND in the germline V gene (reference sequence). This CDR3 is 14 amino acids long. V gave up 4 bases and J gave up 2 bases; unmatched junction bases: 4. CDR3 in DNA: TGTGCCAGTAGTAAGGGGGCTGATCAAGAGACCCAGTACTTC. It encodes CASSKGADQETQYF.